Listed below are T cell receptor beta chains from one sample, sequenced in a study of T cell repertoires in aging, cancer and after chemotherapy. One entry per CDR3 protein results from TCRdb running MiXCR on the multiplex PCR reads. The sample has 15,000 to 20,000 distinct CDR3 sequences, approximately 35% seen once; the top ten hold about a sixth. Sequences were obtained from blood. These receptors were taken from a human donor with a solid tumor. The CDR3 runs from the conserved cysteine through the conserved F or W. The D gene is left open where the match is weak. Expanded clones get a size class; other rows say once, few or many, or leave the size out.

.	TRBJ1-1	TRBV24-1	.	TGTGCCACCAGTACCGGGACCGTGAACACTGAAGCTTTCTTT	CATSTGTVNTEAFF
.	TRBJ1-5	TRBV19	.	TGTGCCAGTAGTATCAACATGGGAAGATTGGGCAATCAGCCCCAGCATTTT	CASSINMGRLGNQPQHF
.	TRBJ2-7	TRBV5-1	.	TGCGCCAGCAGCTTGGGTCAGGGCGCCTACGAGCAGTACTTC	CASSLGQGAYEQYF
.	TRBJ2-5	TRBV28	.	TGTGCCAGCAGTTTGGGTCGCAGGGGTGAGACCCAGTACTTC	CASSLGRRGETQYF
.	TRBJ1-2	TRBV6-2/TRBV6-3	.	TGTGCCAGCAGTTACTTGCAGGAGGGACGGTATGGCTACACCTTC	CASSYLQEGRYGYTF
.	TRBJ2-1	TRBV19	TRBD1	TGTGCCTCCGCCAAAGGGACAGTCTTATACAATGAGCAGTTCTTC	CASAKGTVLYNEQFF
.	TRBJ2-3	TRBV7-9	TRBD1	TGTGCCAGCAGCCCCCCAGGGGGCGGCGATACGCAGTATTTT	CASSPPGGGDTQYF
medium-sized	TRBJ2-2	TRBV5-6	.	TGTGCCAGCAGCTTGGCGGGGATCACCGGGGAGCTGTTTTTT	CASSLAGITGELFF
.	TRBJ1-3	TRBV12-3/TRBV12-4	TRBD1	TGTGCCAGCAGTTTTCAACAGGGGGCAGGAAACACCATATATTTT	CASSFQQGAGNTIYF
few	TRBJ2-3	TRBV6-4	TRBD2	TGTGCCAGCAGCCCTAGCGGGGGGGCCACAGATACGCAGTATTTT	CASSPSGGATDTQYF
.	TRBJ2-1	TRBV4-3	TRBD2	TGCGCCAGCAGCCAAGGTTGGACTAGCGGGAGGGATGAGCAGTTCTTC	CASSQGWTSGRDEQFF